The rows below give T cell receptor beta chains drawn from one sample of a study of T cells after posttransplantation cyclophosphamide. The protocol was immunoSEQ multiplex PCR, while the TCRdb copy is restricted to in-frame clones and leaves out a portion. This repertoire shows roughly 16,000 clones, around 86% found once; its top ten account for 3.5%. Sequenced material: PBMCs, taken after an allogeneic stem cell transplant with a calcineurin inhibitor and methotrexate. The receptors shown here come from a male patient aged 45-60 years who received an allogeneic stem cell transplant from an unrelated donor, was CMV-positive, and had chronic GVHD only. The graft donor may be the source of some T cells. CDR3s include the opening cysteine and the closing phenylalanine or tryptophan. Fields, in order: J gene, D gene, V gene, clone size, CDR3 DNA, CDR3 protein. A D gene is named only where the DNA matches it firmly. The listing skips clone size in some rows; elsewhere it reads once, few, many or a size class.

j_gene: TRBJ1-2
d_gene: .
v_gene: TRBV28
abundance: .
CDR3nt: TGTGCCAGCAGTTACAGGGTGACTGGCTACACCTTC
CDR3aa: CASSYRVTGYTF

j_gene: TRBJ1-6
d_gene: TRBD1
v_gene: TRBV5-4
abundance: .
CDR3nt: TGTGCCAGCAGTTACGGACAGGGACACTATAATTCACCCCTCCACTTT
CDR3aa: CASSYGQGHYNSPLHF

j_gene: TRBJ2-3
d_gene: TRBD1
v_gene: TRBV4-2
abundance: .
CDR3nt: TGTGCCAGCAGCGGCCGGACAGGTAGCACAGATACGCAGTATTTT
CDR3aa: CASSGRTGSTDTQYF

j_gene: TRBJ2-1
d_gene: TRBD1
v_gene: TRBV13
abundance: .
CDR3nt: TGTGCCAGCAGCTTGGGACAGAGAAATGAGCAGTTCTTC
CDR3aa: CASSLGQRNEQFF

j_gene: TRBJ1-5
d_gene: TRBD1
v_gene: TRBV6-5
abundance: .
CDR3nt: TGTGCCAGCAGGACAGGGGGTGGTCAGCCCCAGCATTTT
CDR3aa: CASRTGGGQPQHF

j_gene: TRBJ1-5
d_gene: TRBD1
v_gene: TRBV2
abundance: once
CDR3nt: TGTGCCAGCAATCAGGGGGAGCTTAGCAATCAGCCCCAGCATTTT
CDR3aa: CASNQGELSNQPQHF

j_gene: TRBJ1-1
d_gene: .
v_gene: TRBV5-4
abundance: few
CDR3nt: TGTGCCAGCAGCTTGTGGGGGGTGTGGGGAGCTTTCTTT
CDR3aa: CASSLWGVWGAFF

j_gene: TRBJ2-5
d_gene: .
v_gene: TRBV7-9
abundance: .
CDR3nt: TGTGCCAGCAGTCCGGGGGGCGCCGGGATAGAGACCCAGTACTTC
CDR3aa: CASSPGGAGIETQYF

j_gene: TRBJ2-7
d_gene: TRBD2
v_gene: TRBV7-2
abundance: once
CDR3nt: TGTGCCAGCAGCTTAGTGGTAGCGGGGGGGGCCTACGAGCAGTACTTC
CDR3aa: CASSLVVAGGAYEQYF

j_gene: TRBJ2-1
d_gene: TRBD2
v_gene: TRBV7-9
abundance: .
CDR3nt: TGTGCCAGCAGCCCTCCCGGGACTAGCGGGAGTGCTGAGCAGTTCTTC
CDR3aa: CASSPPGTSGSAEQFF

j_gene: TRBJ2-5
d_gene: TRBD2
v_gene: TRBV7-7
abundance: .
CDR3nt: TGTGCCAGCAGCCCCGGACTAGCGGGATCGGAGGAGACCCAGTACTTC
CDR3aa: CASSPGLAGSEETQYF

j_gene: TRBJ2-1
d_gene: .
v_gene: TRBV13
abundance: .
CDR3nt: TGTGCCAGCAGCAAAATCAACAGGGCGTACAATGAGCAGTTCTTC
CDR3aa: CASSKINRAYNEQFF

j_gene: TRBJ2-5
d_gene: TRBD2
v_gene: TRBV2
abundance: .
CDR3nt: TGTGCAGCCCATAGCGGGGTAGAAGAGACCCAGTACTTC
CDR3aa: CAAHSGVEETQYF

j_gene: TRBJ1-2
d_gene: TRBD1
v_gene: TRBV4-3
abundance: .
CDR3nt: TGCGCCAGCAGCGACCGGGACAGATTTTCTAGTGGCTACACCTTC
CDR3aa: CASSDRDRFSSGYTF

j_gene: TRBJ2-5
d_gene: .
v_gene: TRBV6-5
abundance: .
CDR3nt: TGTGCCAGCAGTTTTGGTACGGGCGGAGGGACCCAGTACTTC
CDR3aa: CASSFGTGGGTQYF

j_gene: TRBJ1-3
d_gene: .
v_gene: TRBV19
abundance: few
CDR3nt: TGTGCCAGTAGTAACACAGGGAATAGGGGAAACGGCATATATTTT
CDR3aa: CASSNTGNRGNGIYF

j_gene: TRBJ2-7
d_gene: TRBD1
v_gene: TRBV9
abundance: .
CDR3nt: TGTGCCAGCAGCTCGGGACAGATTTCCTACGAGCAGTACTTC
CDR3aa: CASSSGQISYEQYF